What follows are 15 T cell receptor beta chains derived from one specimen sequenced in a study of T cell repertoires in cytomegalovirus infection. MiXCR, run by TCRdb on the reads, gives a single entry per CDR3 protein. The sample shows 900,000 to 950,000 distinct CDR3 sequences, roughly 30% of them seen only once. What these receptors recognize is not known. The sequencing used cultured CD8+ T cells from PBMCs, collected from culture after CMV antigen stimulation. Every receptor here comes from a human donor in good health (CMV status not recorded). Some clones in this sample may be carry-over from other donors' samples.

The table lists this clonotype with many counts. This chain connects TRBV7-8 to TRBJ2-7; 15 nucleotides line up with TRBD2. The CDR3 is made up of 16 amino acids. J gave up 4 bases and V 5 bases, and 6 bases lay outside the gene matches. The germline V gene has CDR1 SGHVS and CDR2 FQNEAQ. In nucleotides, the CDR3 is TGTGCCAGCAGCCCCGGACTAGCGGGGGGGCCGTACGAGCAGTACGTC. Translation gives CASSPGLAGGPYEQYV.

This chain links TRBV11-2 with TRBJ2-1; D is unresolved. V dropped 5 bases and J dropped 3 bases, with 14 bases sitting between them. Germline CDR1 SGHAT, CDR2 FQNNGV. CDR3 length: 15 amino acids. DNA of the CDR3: TGTGCCAGCAGCCCCCTCGGGCAGCTCTACAATGAGCAGTTCTTC. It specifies CASSPLGQLYNEQFF.

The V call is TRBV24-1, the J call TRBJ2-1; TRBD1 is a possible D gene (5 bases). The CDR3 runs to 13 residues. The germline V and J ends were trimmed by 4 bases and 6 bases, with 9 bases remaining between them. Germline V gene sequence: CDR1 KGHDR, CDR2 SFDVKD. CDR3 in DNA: TGTGCCACCAGTGACACTGACAGCAATGAGCAGTTCTTC. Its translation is CATSDTDSNEQFF.

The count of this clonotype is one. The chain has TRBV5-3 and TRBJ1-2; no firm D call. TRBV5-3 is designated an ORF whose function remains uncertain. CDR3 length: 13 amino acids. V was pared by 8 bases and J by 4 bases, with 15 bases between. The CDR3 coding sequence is TGTGCCAGCAGCGAGACCCCCCGCTATGGCTACACCTTC. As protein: CASSETPRYGYTF.

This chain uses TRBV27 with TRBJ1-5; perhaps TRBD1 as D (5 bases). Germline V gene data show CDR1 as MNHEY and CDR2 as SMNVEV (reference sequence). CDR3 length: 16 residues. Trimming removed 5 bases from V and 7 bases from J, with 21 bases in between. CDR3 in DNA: TGTGCCAGCAGTACCCGTTGGGGGGAGGTAGACCAGCCCCAGCATTTT. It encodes CASSTRWGEVDQPQHF.

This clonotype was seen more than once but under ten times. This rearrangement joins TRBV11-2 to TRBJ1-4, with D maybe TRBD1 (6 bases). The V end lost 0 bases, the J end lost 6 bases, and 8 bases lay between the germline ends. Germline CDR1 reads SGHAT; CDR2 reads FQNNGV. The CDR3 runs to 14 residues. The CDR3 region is CASSLDRGYEKLFF. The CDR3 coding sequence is TGTGCCAGCAGCTTAGACAGGGGATATGAAAAACTGTTTTTT. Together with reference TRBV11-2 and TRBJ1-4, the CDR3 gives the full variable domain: EAGVAQSPRYKIIEKRQSVAFWCNPISGHATLYWYQQILGQGPKLLIQFQNNGVVDDSQLPKDRFSAERLKGVDSTLKIQPAKLEDSAVYLCASSLDRGYEKLFFGSGTQLSVL.

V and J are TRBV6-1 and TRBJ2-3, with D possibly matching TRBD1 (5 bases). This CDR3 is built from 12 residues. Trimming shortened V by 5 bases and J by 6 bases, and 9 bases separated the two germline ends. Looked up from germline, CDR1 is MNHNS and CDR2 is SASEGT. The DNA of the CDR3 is TGTGCCAGCAGTTTGGACATTGATACGCAGTATTTT. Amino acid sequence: CASSLDIDTQYF.

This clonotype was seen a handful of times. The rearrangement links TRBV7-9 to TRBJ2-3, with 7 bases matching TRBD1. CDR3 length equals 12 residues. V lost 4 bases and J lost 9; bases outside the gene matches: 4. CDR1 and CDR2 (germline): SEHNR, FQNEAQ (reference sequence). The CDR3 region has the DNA TGTGCCAGCAGCTCTGGACAGGCAACGCAGTATTTT. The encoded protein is CASSSGQATQYF.

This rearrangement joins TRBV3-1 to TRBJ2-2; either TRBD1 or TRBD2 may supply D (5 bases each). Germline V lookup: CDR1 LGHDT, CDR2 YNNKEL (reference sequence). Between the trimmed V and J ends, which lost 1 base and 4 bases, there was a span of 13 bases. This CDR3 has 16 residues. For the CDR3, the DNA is TGTGCCAGCAGCCAAGTGGGCAGGGAGAGCACCGGGGAGCTGTTTTTT. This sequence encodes CASSQVGRESTGELFF.

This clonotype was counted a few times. CDR3 in amino acids: CASRWADIITGELFF. The CDR3 region has the DNA TGTGCCAGCCGATGGGCCGATATAATTACCGGGGAGCTGTTTTTT. V is TRBV28 and J is TRBJ2-2, with D uncertain. With 8 bases removed from V and 5 bases from J, the gap between germline ends came to 18 bases. CDR3 length equals 15 residues. Germline V CDR1 and CDR2: MDHEN, SYDVKM.

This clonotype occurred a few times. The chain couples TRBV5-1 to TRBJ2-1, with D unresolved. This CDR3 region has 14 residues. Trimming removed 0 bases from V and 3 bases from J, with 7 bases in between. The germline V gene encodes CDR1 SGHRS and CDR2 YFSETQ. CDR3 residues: CASSLELNYNEQFF. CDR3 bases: TGCGCCAGCAGCTTGGAGTTGAACTACAATGAGCAGTTCTTC. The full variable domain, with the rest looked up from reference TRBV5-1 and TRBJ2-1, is KAGVTQTPRYLIKTRGQQVTLSCSPISGHRSVSWYQQTPGQGLQFLFEYFSETQRNKGNFPGRFSGRQFSNSRSEMNVSTLELGDSALYLCASSLELNYNEQFFGPGTRLTVL.

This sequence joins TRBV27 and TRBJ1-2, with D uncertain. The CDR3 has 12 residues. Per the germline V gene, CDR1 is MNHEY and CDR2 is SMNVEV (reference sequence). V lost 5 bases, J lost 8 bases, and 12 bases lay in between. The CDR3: CASSDGGSGYTF. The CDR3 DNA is TGTGCCAGCAGTGACGGAGGCTCGGGCTACACCTTC.

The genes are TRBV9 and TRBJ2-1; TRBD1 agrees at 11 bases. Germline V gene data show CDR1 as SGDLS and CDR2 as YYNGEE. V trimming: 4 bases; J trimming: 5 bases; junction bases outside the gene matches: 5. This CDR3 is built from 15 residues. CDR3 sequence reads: CASSPRTGGNNEQFF. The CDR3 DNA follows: TGTGCCAGCAGCCCTCGGACAGGGGGCAACAATGAGCAGTTCTTC.

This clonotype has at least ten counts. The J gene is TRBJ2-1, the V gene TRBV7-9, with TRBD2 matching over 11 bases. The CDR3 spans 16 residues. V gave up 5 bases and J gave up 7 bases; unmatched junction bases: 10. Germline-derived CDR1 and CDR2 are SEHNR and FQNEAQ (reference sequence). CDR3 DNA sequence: TGTGCCAGCAGCCCCCTTAGCGGGGGGGCCGGTAATGAGCAGTTCTTC. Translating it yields CASSPLSGGAGNEQFF.

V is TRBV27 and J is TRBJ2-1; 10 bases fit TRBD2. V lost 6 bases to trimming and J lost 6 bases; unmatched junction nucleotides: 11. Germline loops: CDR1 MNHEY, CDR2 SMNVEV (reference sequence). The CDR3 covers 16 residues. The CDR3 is CASSPLAGALSNEQFF. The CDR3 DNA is TGTGCCAGCAGCCCCCTAGCGGGGGCTCTTAGCAATGAGCAGTTCTTC.